This TCR beta chain was identified in a study of cytomegalovirus exposure and HLA in healthy donors. The PCR employed 60 Vbeta primers together with 13 Jbeta primers. Method: immunoSEQ multiplex PCR; TCRdb's copy keeps in-frame clones and lacks some. Here the sample spans roughly 180,000 clones, 70% to 80% being singletons. The clonotype was recovered from a male donor in good health and CMV-seronegative. Sample: PBMCs.

The CDR3 sequence is CASSYSYEQYF. As DNA, the CDR3 is TGCGCCAGCAGTTACTCCTACGAGCAGTACTTC. The chain couples TRBV5-1 to TRBJ2-7; the D is unclear. CDR3 length equals 11 residues. Germline CDR1 reads SGHRS; CDR2 reads YFSETQ. Trimming took off 5 bases at V and 0 bases at J, with 3 bases between the two ends.